The present entry profiles one T cell receptor beta chain with its context. No antigen is known for it. Amplification of TCR alpha and beta CDR3 regions from RNA used iRepertoire nested multiplex PCR. One entry per CDR3 protein results from TCRdb running MiXCR on the multiplex PCR reads. There are 150,000 or so distinct CDR3 sequences in the sample; about two fifths occur only once, and about 18% lies in the top ten. The data stem from a study of glioma-infiltrating T cells. The study, taken as a whole, reports: Tissue-blood divergence was below expectation in non-neoplastic patients, above in gliomas. Only very few CDR3 sequences appeared in both tissue and blood.

The sequenced material came from glioma tissue, nonneoplastic brain tissue, or PBMCs (not recorded which). The source of this sequence is a human donor with low-grade glioma or glioblastoma, undergoing nonglioma brain surgery, or in good health (not recorded which).

The CDR3 region is CASSIYLAGGPKTQYF. DNA for the CDR3: TGTGCCAGCAGCATCTACCTAGCGGGGGGGCCAAAGACCCAGTACTTC. The rearrangement joins TRBV6-1 to TRBJ2-5; 12 nucleotides align to TRBD2. CDR1 MNHNS and CDR2 SASEGT come from the germline V gene. CDR3 size: 16 residues. The junction had 11 bases not matched to a gene; V was cut back by 6 bases and J by 6 bases.